The rows below give T cell receptor beta chains drawn from one sample of a study of blood T cell repertoires in COVID-19. Clones were sequenced by immunoSEQ multiplex PCR, and TCRdb holds only the in-frame ones, with some missing. Of over 5,000 clones listed, 85% to 90% are singletons. The material sequenced was peripheral blood. The receptors originated from a human donor in a cohort sampled during active COVID-19. Both conserved end residues are part of each CDR3. D genes are given only for firm matches.

J gene | V gene | D gene | CDR3 protein
TRBJ1-3 | TRBV18 | - | CASSPRGQVGSGNTIYF
TRBJ2-7 | TRBV7-9 | - | CASSSIYEQYF
TRBJ2-1 | TRBV15 | TRBD2 | CATRISSGAYNEQFF
TRBJ2-5 | TRBV7-3 | TRBD2 | CASSLLAGPGETQYF
TRBJ2-1 | TRBV5-1 | - | CASSLETVSEQFF
TRBJ1-1 | TRBV4-1 | - | CASSQDRNTEAFF
TRBJ2-3 | TRBV3-1/TRBV3-2 | - | CASSQEFSGTDTQYF
TRBJ1-2 | TRBV5-6 | TRBD1 | CASNRGSLRQGYTF
TRBJ1-1 | TRBV5-4 | TRBD1 | CASSLVGTAEAFF
TRBJ2-7 | TRBV4-1 | TRBD2 | CASSQGTSGYEQYF
TRBJ1-1 | TRBV10-3 | TRBD1 | CAISESRDRGWGTEAFF
TRBJ2-3 | TRBV5-1 | TRBD2 | CASSLTGGDTQYF
TRBJ2-5 | TRBV10-2 | TRBD2 | CASSEPGLAGGETQYF
TRBJ1-2 | TRBV20-1 | - | CSARKGDGYTF
TRBJ1-2 | TRBV5-1 | - | CASSPFGGMSGYTF
TRBJ2-7 | TRBV4-1 | TRBD1 | CASSQEPGQGAVEQYF
TRBJ2-1 | TRBV5-5 | TRBD1 | CASSLETGGNEQFF
TRBJ1-4 | TRBV7-6 | - | CASSLEGGGWGNEKLFF
TRBJ2-7 | TRBV28 | - | CASSSYYEQYF
TRBJ2-7 | TRBV6-5 | - | CASRGGRYEQYF
TRBJ2-1 | TRBV27 | TRBD1 | CASSPQGALSYNEQFF
TRBJ2-1 | TRBV7-3 | - | CASSWGNSYNEQFF
TRBJ2-5 | TRBV19 | TRBD2 | CASSSVVAGDQETQYF
TRBJ2-6 | TRBV7-9 | - | CASSLGSGASGANVLTF
TRBJ1-3 | TRBV5-4 | - | CASSLLGAHTIYF
TRBJ1-5 | TRBV5-6 | - | CASSHSNQPQHF
TRBJ1-5 | TRBV4-2 | - | CASSQGGRNQPQHF
TRBJ1-1 | TRBV5-5 | - | CASISHAGGRNTEAFF
TRBJ1-6 | TRBV23-1 | TRBD1 | CASRTGINPSSYNSPLHF
TRBJ2-2 | TRBV29-1 | TRBD2 | CSGETSGGTGELFF
TRBJ2-3 | TRBV2 | TRBD2 | CASNTRGVRRTDTQYF
TRBJ2-3 | TRBV5-1 | - | CASSRTGLTDTQYF